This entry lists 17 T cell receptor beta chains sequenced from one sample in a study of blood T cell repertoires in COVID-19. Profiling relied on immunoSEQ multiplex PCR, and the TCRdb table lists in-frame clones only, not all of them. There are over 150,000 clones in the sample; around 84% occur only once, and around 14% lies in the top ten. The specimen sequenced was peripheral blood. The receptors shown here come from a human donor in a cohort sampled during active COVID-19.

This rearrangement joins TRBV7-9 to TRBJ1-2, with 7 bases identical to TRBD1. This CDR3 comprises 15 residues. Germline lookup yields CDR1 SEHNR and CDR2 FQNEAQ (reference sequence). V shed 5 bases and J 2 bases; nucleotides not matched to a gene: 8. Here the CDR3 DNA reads TGTGCCAGCAGCGAAACAGGCAGGGGGAACTATGGCTACACCTTC. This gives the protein CASSETGRGNYGYTF.

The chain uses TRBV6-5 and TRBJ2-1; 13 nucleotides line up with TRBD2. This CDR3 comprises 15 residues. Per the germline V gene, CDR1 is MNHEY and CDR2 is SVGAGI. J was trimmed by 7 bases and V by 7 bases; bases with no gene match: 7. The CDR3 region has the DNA TGTGCCAGCACCTCCGGGACTAGCGGGATAAATGAGCAGTTCTTC. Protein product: CASTSGTSGINEQFF.

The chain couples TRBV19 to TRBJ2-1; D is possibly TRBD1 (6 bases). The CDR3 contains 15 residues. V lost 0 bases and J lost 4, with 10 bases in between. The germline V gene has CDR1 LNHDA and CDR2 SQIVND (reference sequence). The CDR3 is CASSIDGGRYNEQFF. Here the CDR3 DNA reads TGTGCCAGTAGTATAGATGGGGGCCGGTACAATGAGCAGTTCTTC.

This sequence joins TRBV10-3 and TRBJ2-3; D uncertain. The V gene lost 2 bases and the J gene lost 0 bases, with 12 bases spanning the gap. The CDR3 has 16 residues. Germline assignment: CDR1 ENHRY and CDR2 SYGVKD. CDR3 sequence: CAISENEARSTDTQYF. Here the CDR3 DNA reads TGTGCCATCAGTGAGAACGAGGCCCGTAGCACAGATACGCAGTATTTT.

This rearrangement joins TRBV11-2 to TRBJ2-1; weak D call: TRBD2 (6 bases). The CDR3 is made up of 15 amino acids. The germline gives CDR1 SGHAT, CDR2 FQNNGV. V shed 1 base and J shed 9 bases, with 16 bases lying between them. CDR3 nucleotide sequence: TGTGCCAGCAGCTTAGGTGGGAGGCCGTCCCGTGAGCAGTTCTTC. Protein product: CASSLGGRPSREQFF.

CDR3 region: CASSSEGYNSPLHF. As DNA, the CDR3 is TGTGCCAGCAGTTCAGAGGGATATAATTCACCCCTCCACTTT. V and J are TRBV27 and TRBJ1-6, with D unclear. This CDR3 spans 14 amino acids. The germline V and J ends were trimmed by 4 bases and 4 bases, with 8 bases remaining between them. Germline CDR1 and CDR2: MNHEY and SMNVEV (reference sequence).

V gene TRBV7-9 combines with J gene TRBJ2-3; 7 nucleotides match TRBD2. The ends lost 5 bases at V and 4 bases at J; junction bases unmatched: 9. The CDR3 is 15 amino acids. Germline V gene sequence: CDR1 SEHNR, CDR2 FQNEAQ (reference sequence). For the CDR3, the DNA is TGTGCCAGCAGCCCGTGGCGGGAGCCCCCAGATACGCAGTATTTT. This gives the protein CASSPWREPPDTQYF.

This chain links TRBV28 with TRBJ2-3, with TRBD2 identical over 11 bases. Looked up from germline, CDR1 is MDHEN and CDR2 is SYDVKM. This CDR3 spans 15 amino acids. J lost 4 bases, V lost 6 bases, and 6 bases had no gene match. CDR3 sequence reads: CASRLTSGNSDTQYF. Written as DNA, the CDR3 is TGTGCCAGCAGGTTGACTAGCGGGAATTCAGATACGCAGTATTTT.

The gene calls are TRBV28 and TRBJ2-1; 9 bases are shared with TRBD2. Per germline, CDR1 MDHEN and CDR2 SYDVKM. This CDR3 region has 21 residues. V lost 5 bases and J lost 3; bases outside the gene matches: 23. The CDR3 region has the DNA TGTGCCAGCAGTCTTAGGGTCGCGGCTAGCGGGAAGGGCTCAAACTACAATGAGCAGTTCTTC. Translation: CASSLRVAASGKGSNYNEQFF.

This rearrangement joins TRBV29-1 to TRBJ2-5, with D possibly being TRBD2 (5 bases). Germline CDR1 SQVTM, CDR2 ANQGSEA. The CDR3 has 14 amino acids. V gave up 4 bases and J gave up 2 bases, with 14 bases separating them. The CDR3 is CSVVLLGSQETQYF. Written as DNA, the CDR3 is TGCAGCGTTGTTTTGTTAGGGAGTCAAGAGACCCAGTACTTC.

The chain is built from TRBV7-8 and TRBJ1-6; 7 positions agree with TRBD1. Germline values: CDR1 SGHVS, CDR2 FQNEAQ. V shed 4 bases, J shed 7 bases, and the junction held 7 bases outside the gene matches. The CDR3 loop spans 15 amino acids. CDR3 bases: TGTGCCAGCAGCTCTGGACAGGTTACCAATTCACCCCTCCACTTT. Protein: CASSSGQVTNSPLHF.

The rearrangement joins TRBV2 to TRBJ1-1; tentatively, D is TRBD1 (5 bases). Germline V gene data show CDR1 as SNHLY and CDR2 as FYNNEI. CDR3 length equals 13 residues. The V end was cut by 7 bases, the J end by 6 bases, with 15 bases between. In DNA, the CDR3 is TGTGCCAGCACCCCGGGGGGGGTAGCTGAAGCTTTCTTT. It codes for CASTPGGVAEAFF.

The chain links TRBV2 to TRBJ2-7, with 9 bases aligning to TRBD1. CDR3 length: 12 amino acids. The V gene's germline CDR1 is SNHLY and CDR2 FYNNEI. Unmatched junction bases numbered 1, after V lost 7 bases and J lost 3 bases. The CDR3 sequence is CASMGQGYEQYF. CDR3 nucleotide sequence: TGTGCCAGCATGGGACAGGGCTACGAGCAGTACTTC.

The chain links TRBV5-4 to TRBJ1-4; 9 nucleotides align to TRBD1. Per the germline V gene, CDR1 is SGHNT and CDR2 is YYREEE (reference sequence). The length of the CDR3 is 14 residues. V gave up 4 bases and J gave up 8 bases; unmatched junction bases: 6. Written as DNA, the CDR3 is TGTGCCAGCAGCCTGACAGGGGGGGACGAAAAACTGTTTTTT. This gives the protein CASSLTGGDEKLFF.

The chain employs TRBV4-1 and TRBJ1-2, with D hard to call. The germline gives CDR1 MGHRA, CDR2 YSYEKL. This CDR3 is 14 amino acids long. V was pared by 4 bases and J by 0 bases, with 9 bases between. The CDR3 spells CASSLPGSNYGYTF. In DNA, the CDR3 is TGCGCCAGCAGCCTTCCGGGATCTAACTATGGCTACACCTTC.

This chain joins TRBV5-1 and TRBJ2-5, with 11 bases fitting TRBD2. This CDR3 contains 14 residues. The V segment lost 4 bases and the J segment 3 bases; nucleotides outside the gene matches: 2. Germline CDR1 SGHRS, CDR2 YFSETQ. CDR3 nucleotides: TGCGCCAGCAGCATAGCGGGAGGGAAAGAGACCCAGTACTTC. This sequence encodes CASSIAGGKETQYF.

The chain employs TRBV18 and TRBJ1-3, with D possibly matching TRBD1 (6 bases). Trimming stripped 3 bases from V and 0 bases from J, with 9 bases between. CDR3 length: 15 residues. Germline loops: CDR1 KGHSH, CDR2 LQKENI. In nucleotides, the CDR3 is TGTGCCAGCTCACCCATACAGGGCTCTGGAAACACCATATATTTT. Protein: CASSPIQGSGNTIYF. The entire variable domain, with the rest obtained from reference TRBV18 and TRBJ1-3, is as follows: NAGVMQNPRHLVRRRGQEARLRCSPMKGHSHVYWYRQLPEEGLKFMVYLQKENIIDESGMPKERFSAEFPKEGPSILRIQQVVRGDSAAYFCASSPIQGSGNTIYFGEGSWLTVV.